The clone carrying this T cell receptor (beta chain) was seen repeatedly, ten times or more. Its specificity is not known. A junction boundary mismatches the germline segment, possibly from a read error. The source of the sample is a study of T cells after yellow fever vaccination. Whole-study context: SMART-Seq v4 Ultra Low Input served to prepare low-cell-number fractions.

A process of 5'RACE template switching, which added a universal primer site and UMIs, was used to make TCR cDNA. TCRdb reprocessed the 5' RACE reads with MiXCR, giving one entry per CDR3 protein. The sample contains approximately 550,000 distinct CDR3 sequences, over 15% of which appear only once. The CDR3 contains 14 residues. Germline V gives CDR1 SGHRS, CDR2 YFSETQ. Whole-study findings and limits: There was a possibility that FACS-sorted repertoires contained abundant clonotypes contaminating from the bulk population. Reappearing after the booster were most of the clones from primary vaccination (approximately 96% CD4, about 87% CD8).

J is TRBJ2-3 and V is TRBV5-1; the match to TRBD1 covers 11 bases. The receptor was isolated from a man aged 25 to 45 who received the YFV17D yellow fever vaccine. Sequenced material: PBMCs, taken 15 days after the yellow fever booster vaccination. In DNA, the CDR3 is TGTGCCAGCAGCTTGGGACAGGGGGCAGATACGCAGTATTTT. Translated, it gives CASSLGQGADTQYF.